Below are 28 T cell receptor beta chains sequenced from a single sample in a study of T cells after yellow fever vaccination. Each CDR3 protein gets one entry after TCRdb re-called the 5' RACE reads with MiXCR. Of 200,000 to 250,000 distinct CDR3 sequences listed, roughly 7.2% are singletons. The sample here was CD4+ T cells sorted from PBMCs, taken 15 days after the yellow fever booster vaccination. The receptors here all came from a man in his thirties or forties who received the YFV17D yellow fever vaccine.

V gene TRBV3-1 combines with J gene TRBJ1-1; possibly TRBD1 for D (5 bases). CDR1 is LGHDT, CDR2 YNNKEL, per germline (reference sequence). The CDR3 has 14 amino acids. V lost 8 bases, J lost 9 bases, and 22 bases lay in between. CDR3 sequence (DNA): TGTGCCAGCTGTTCCCGGACATCGAGCTACCAAGCTTTCTTT. Translating it yields CASCSRTSSYQAFF.

This clonotype has a count of ten or more. The chain employs TRBV29-1 and TRBJ1-1, with no clear D. The length of the CDR3 is 11 residues. CDR1 SQVTM and CDR2 ANQGSEA come from the germline V gene. CDR3 in DNA: TGCAGTGCCGGGGAGAACACTGAAGCTTTCTTT. Translated, it gives CSAGENTEAFF.

This clonotype occurred many times. The V and J genes are TRBV27 and TRBJ2-3; 10 bases match TRBD2. V trimming: 4 bases; J trimming: 6 bases; junction bases outside the gene matches: 10. The CDR3 length is 16 residues. Germline lookup yields CDR1 MNHEY and CDR2 SMNVEV (reference sequence). The CDR3 region is CASSSSTSGWLDTQYF. The CDR3 DNA sequence: TGTGCCAGCAGTTCATCGACTAGCGGGTGGTTGGATACGCAGTATTTT.

This clonotype was recorded a few times. The gene calls are TRBV7-8 and TRBJ2-5; D may be TRBD2 (7 bases). The CDR3 loop spans 15 amino acids. The V end was cut by 5 bases, the J end by 3 bases, with 16 bases between. CDR1 and CDR2 (germline): SGHVS, FQNEAQ. CDR3 nucleotides: TGTGCCAGCAGCCTATCGTGGGGGGGCGAAGAGACCCAGTACTTC. Amino acid sequence: CASSLSWGGEETQYF.

The rearrangement uses TRBV9 and TRBJ1-1; 10 bases match TRBD1. CDR1 and CDR2 from the germline V gene are SGDLS and YYNGEE. Trimming at V came to 3 bases and at J to 4 bases, leaving 9 bases not matched to a gene. This CDR3 has 16 residues. The DNA for the CDR3 is TGTGCCAGCAGCGAGGGGACAGGGGCGGATCTCACTGAAGCTTTCTTT. The encoded protein is CASSEGTGADLTEAFF.

At least ten counts were recorded for this clonotype. The V call is TRBV7-2, the J call TRBJ2-5; maybe TRBD1 (5 bases). The V gene's germline CDR1 is SGHTA and CDR2 FQGNSA. CDR3 length: 14 residues. Between the trimmed V and J ends, which lost 5 bases and 5 bases, there was a span of 15 bases. The CDR3 loop reads CASSRDLGVETQYF. CDR3 nucleotides: TGTGCCAGCAGCCGCGACTTAGGGGTTGAGACCCAGTACTTC.

This clonotype was recorded at least ten times. The V call is TRBV12-3 or TRBV12-4, the J call TRBJ1-4; perhaps TRBD1 as D (6 bases). Trimming stripped 3 bases from V and 6 bases from J, with 11 bases between. The length of the CDR3 is 14 residues. In DNA, the CDR3 is TGTGCCAGCAGTTTTACGGGGGCTGATGAAAAACTGTTTTTT. Its protein is CASSFTGADEKLFF.

V gene TRBV20-1 combines with J gene TRBJ2-2; D perhaps matches TRBD1 (5 bases). The germline V gene has CDR1 DFQATT and CDR2 SNEGSKA (reference sequence). The CDR3 is made up of 12 amino acids. The V end lost 8 bases, the J end lost 1 base, and 8 bases lay between the germline ends. The CDR3 DNA is TGCAGTTTGGGGCGGAACACCGGGGAGCTGTTTTTT. It translates to CSLGRNTGELFF.

This chain joins TRBV18 and TRBJ2-1, with 7 bases fitting TRBD2. With V trimmed by 2 bases and J by 3 bases, 1 base remained unmatched. There are 14 residues in the CDR3. CDR1 and CDR2 (germline): KGHSH, LQKENI. The CDR3 loop reads CASSPGGDYNEQFF. Here the CDR3 DNA reads TGTGCCAGCTCACCAGGGGGGGACTACAATGAGCAGTTCTTC.

This clonotype was observed many times. The V call is TRBV15, the J call TRBJ2-7; unclear D gene. Per germline, CDR1 LNHNV and CDR2 YYDKDF (reference sequence). Trimming cost V 0 bases and J 0 bases, with 6 bases left between them. The CDR3 is made up of 14 amino acids. This CDR3 is CATSRDLTSYEQYF. The CDR3 DNA follows: TGTGCCACCAGCAGAGACCTGACCTCCTACGAGCAGTACTTC.

This clonotype came up many times. The rearrangement links TRBV19 to TRBJ2-1, with D unresolved. Trimming left V 7 bases short and J 4 bases short, with 8 bases between. This CDR3 is built from 12 residues. Looked up from germline, CDR1 is LNHDA and CDR2 is SQIVND (reference sequence). The CDR3 is CASIGPYNEQFF. The DNA of the CDR3 is TGTGCCAGTATAGGACCGTACAATGAGCAGTTCTTC.

The rearrangement uses TRBV6-2 or TRBV6-3 and TRBJ2-6, with D unclear. Germline values: CDR1 MNHEY, CDR2 SVGEGT. The CDR3 sequence is 15 residues long. Trimming took off 10 bases at V and 2 bases at J, with 15 bases between the two ends. The CDR3 spells CATSRFLPGANVLTF. The CDR3 coding sequence is TGTGCCACTTCGAGGTTCCTCCCTGGGGCCAACGTCCTGACTTTC.

This clonotype was detected ten times or more. The chain carries TRBV27 and TRBJ2-3; D remains ambiguous. Between the trimmed V and J ends, which lost 2 bases and 2 bases, there was a span of 5 bases. CDR1 is MNHEY, CDR2 SMNVEV, per germline (reference sequence). The CDR3 length is 13 residues. The CDR3 nucleotides are TGTGCCAGCAGTTTACCCAACACAGATACGCAGTATTTT. Protein: CASSLPNTDTQYF.

The chain combines TRBV28 with TRBJ1-4, with 7 bases aligning to TRBD1. The CDR3 spans 14 residues. CDR1 and CDR2 from the germline V gene are MDHEN and SYDVKM. V lost 5 bases, J lost 11 bases, and 11 bases stayed unmatched. The CDR3 protein is CASSLRTGLRKLFF. The CDR3 DNA reads TGTGCCAGCAGTCTCCGGACAGGCCTGAGGAAACTGTTTTTT.

This clonotype was seen repeatedly, ten times or more. Relative to the germline gene, one junction end is altered; a read error may explain this. The V and J genes are TRBV9 and TRBJ2-3; TRBD2 matches 14 bases. This CDR3 contains 19 residues. Germline CDR1 reads SGDLS; CDR2 reads YYNGEE. CDR3 amino acids: CASSPLGLAGGGGTDTQYF. DNA of the CDR3: TGTGCCAGCAGTCCCCTAGGACTAGCGGGAGGTGGGGGCACCGATACGCAGTATTTT.

This clonotype was observed at least ten times. V and J are TRBV5-1 and TRBJ1-3, with D unclear. CDR3 length: 15 residues. Trimming took off 4 bases at V and 1 base at J, with 12 bases between the two ends. Germline CDR1 is SGHRS and CDR2 is YFSETQ. CDR3 sequence: CASSEGAGSGNTIYF. CDR3 nucleotides: TGCGCCAGCAGCGAGGGCGCGGGTTCTGGAAACACCATATATTTT.

This clonotype has ten or more counts. This chain uses TRBV5-5 with TRBJ1-1; 7 bases align to TRBD1. Germline V gene sequence: CDR1 SGHKS, CDR2 YYEKEE (reference sequence). The V gene end was trimmed by 1 base and the J gene end by 1 base; junction bases not matched to a gene: 1. The CDR3 extends over 14 amino acids. CDR3 loop: CASSLTGENTEAFF. CDR3 sequence (DNA): TGTGCCAGCAGCTTGACAGGGGAGAACACTGAAGCTTTCTTT.

This clonotype was seen ten or more times. The chain links TRBV10-2 to TRBJ2-1; 12 nucleotides match TRBD1. Germline loops: CDR1 WSHSY, CDR2 SAAADI. V dropped 5 bases and J dropped 6; count of bases not matched to a gene: 8. The CDR3 spans 16 residues. In nucleotides, the CDR3 is TGCGCCAGCAGTTTCAGCCGGGACAGGGGGCTCAATGAGCAGTTCTTC. Its protein is CASSFSRDRGLNEQFF.

As for this clonotype: One junction end disagrees with the germline gene, perhaps due to a read error. V and J are TRBV20-1 and TRBJ2-1; 9 bases are a match to TRBD2. Looked up from germline, CDR1 is DFQATT and CDR2 is SNEGSKA (reference sequence). The CDR3 is made up of 15 amino acids. CDR3 protein: CCARPAGGLYNEQFF. DNA for the CDR3: TGCTGTGCTAGACCCGCGGGAGGGCTTTACAATGAGCAGTTCTTC.

This clonotype was recorded at least ten times. V and J are TRBV4-3 and TRBJ2-2, with 10 bases that match TRBD2. The CDR3 is 18 residues long. The V gene end was trimmed by 0 bases and the J gene end by 5 bases; junction bases not matched to a gene: 9. Germline values: CDR1 LGHNA, CDR2 YSLEER. The CDR3 nucleotides are TGCGCCAGCAGCCAAGATGTGAAGAGCGGGAGGGGGACCGGGGAGCTGTTTTTT. Translated: CASSQDVKSGRGTGELFF.

Concerning this clonotype itself: A much larger clone lies a single base off, so this may be a read error. The chain recombines TRBV7-9 with TRBJ2-6, with D unclear. Trimming shortened V by 6 bases and J by 0 bases, and 9 bases separated the two germline ends. The CDR3 contains 15 residues. Germline CDR1 and CDR2: SEHNR and FQNEAQ (reference sequence). The CDR3 DNA is TGTGCCAGCAGTCCGGGCCACTCTGGGGCCAACGTCCTGACTTTC. As protein: CASSPGHSGANVLTF. Full variable domain (rest looked up from reference TRBV7-9 and TRBJ2-6): DTGVSQNPRHKITKRGQNVTFRCDPISEHNRLYWYRQTLGQGPEFLTYFQNEAQLEKSRLLSDRFSAERPKGSFSTLEIQRTEQGDSAMYLCASSPGHSGANVLTFGAGSRLTVL.

The rearrangement links TRBV14 to TRBJ2-1, with 8 bases fitting TRBD1. The V gene's germline CDR1 is SGHDN and CDR2 FVKESK. With 4 bases clipped from V and 5 bases from J, the junction kept 13 bases outside the gene matches. The CDR3 consists of 17 residues. CDR3: CASSPLGTGLTNNEQFF. CDR3 DNA sequence: TGTGCCAGCAGCCCGCTTGGGACAGGCCTAACGAACAATGAGCAGTTCTTC.

This clonotype was detected many times. The chain couples TRBV24-1 to TRBJ2-7; tentative D call: TRBD2 (6 bases). The germline V gene has CDR1 KGHDR and CDR2 SFDVKD. V dropped 2 bases and J dropped 5 bases, with 9 bases sitting between them. This CDR3 has 13 residues. The CDR3 DNA is TGTGCCACCAGTGATTCCGGGAGACACGAGCAGTACTTC. This encodes CATSDSGRHEQYF.

This clonotype was detected only a few times. The V gene is TRBV20-1, the J gene TRBJ2-2; D remains unclear. Germline V gene sequence: CDR1 DFQATT, CDR2 SNEGSKA (reference sequence). The CDR3 spans 14 residues. The V gene lost 3 bases and the J gene lost 0 bases, with 8 bases spanning the gap. CDR3 amino acids: CSASPNANTGELFF. The CDR3 region has the DNA TGCAGTGCTAGTCCTAACGCGAACACCGGGGAGCTGTTTTTT.

A few counts support this clonotype. The V call is TRBV7-2, the J call TRBJ1-2; 7 nucleotides line up with TRBD1. CDR1 is SGHTA, CDR2 FQGNSA, per germline. V gave up 5 bases and J gave up 2 bases; unmatched junction bases: 8. The CDR3 is made up of 15 amino acids. The CDR3 reads CASSQWTGGNYGYTF. The CDR3 coding sequence is TGTGCCAGCAGCCAGTGGACAGGCGGAAACTATGGCTACACCTTC.

This clonotype showed up just a few times. A much larger clone sits a single nucleotide away, making a read error possible. This sequence joins TRBV7-3 and TRBJ2-3; D unclear. The CDR3 is 12 residues long. V was trimmed by 2 bases and J by 4 bases, leaving 4 bases between them. Germline CDR1 SGHTA, CDR2 FQGTGA. The CDR3 DNA reads TGTGCCAGCAGCTTATGGGCAGATACGCAGTATTTT. Translated, it gives CASSLWADTQYF. The whole variable domain, filled in from reference TRBV7-3 and TRBJ2-3, reads GAGVSQTPSNKVTEKGKYVELRCDPISGHTALYWYRQSLGQGPEFLIYFQGTGAADDSGLPNDRFFAVRPEGSVSTLKIQRTERGDSAVYLCASSLWADTQYFGPGTRLTVL.

This clonotype has at least ten counts. The chain links TRBV6-6 to TRBJ2-5, with 8 bases that match TRBD1. Germline-derived CDR1 and CDR2 are MNHNY and SVGAGI (reference sequence). Losses at the gene ends were 8 bases for V and 5 bases for J; bases not matched to a gene: 7. This CDR3 contains 13 residues. The CDR3 DNA follows: TGTGCCAGCGTGGGCAGGGGGCTTGAGACCCAGTACTTC. Its translation: CASVGRGLETQYF.

This clonotype turned up a few times. This rearrangement joins TRBV14 to TRBJ1-1, with D uncertain. Trimming stripped 0 bases from V and 1 base from J, with 3 bases between. The CDR3 loop spans 13 amino acids. Germline V gene data show CDR1 as SGHDN and CDR2 as FVKESK. The CDR3 region is CASSQEQNTEAFF. CDR3 coding DNA: TGTGCCAGCAGCCAAGAACAGAACACTGAAGCTTTCTTT.